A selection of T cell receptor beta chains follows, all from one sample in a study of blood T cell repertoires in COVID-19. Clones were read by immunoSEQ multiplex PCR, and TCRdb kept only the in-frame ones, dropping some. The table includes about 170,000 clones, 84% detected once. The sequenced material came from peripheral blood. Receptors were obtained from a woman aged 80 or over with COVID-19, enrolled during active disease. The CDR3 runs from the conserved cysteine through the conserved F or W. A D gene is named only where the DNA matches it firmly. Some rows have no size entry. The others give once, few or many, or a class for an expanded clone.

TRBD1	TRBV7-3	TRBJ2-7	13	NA	CASSKTGGYEQYF	TGTGCCAGCAGTAAGACAGGGGGGTACGAGCAGTACTTC
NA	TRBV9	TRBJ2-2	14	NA	CASSVGLLSGELFF	TGTGCCAGCAGCGTAGGCTTACTCTCGGGGGAGCTGTTTTTT
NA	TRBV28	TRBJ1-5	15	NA	CASRPLARVNQPQHF	TGTGCCAGCCGCCCACTGGCCAGGGTCAATCAGCCCCAGCATTTT
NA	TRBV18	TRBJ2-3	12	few	CASLGGADTQYF	TGTGCCAGCCTCGGCGGGGCAGATACGCAGTATTTT
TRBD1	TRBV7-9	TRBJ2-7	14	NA	CASRRWTGGPEQYF	TGTGCCAGCAGGAGGTGGACAGGGGGGCCCGAGCAGTACTTC
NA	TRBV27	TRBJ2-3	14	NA	CASNQAGSTDTQYF	TGTGCCAGCAACCAAGCGGGCAGCACAGATACGCAGTATTTT
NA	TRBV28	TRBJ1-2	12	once	CATESADNGYTF	TGTGCCACCGAGTCGGCAGACAATGGCTACACCTTC
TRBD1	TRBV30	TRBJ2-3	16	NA	CAWSRAGGLKTDTQYF	TGTGCCTGGAGCCGGGCAGGGGGCCTAAAGACAGATACGCAGTATTTT
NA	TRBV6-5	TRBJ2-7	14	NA	CASRKNRERYEQYF	TGTGCCTCCAGAAAAAACAGGGAAAGATACGAGCAGTACTTC
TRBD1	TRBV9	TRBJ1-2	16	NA	CASSADPGTGLYGYTF	TGTGCCAGCAGCGCCGATCCCGGGACAGGGCTCTATGGCTACACCTTC
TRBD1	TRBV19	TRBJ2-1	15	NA	CASSRDRALENEQFF	TGTGCCAGTAGCCGGGACAGGGCCTTAGAGAATGAGCAGTTCTTC
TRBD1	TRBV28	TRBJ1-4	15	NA	CASRATGAINEKLFF	TGTGCCAGCAGAGCTACAGGGGCGATTAATGAAAAACTGTTTTTT
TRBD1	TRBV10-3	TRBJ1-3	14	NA	CAISPGQGKNTIYF	TGTGCCATCAGTCCGGGACAGGGAAAGAACACCATATATTTT
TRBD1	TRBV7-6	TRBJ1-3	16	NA	CASSFEIQGVSDTIYF	TGTGCCAGCAGCTTTGAGATACAGGGGGTGTCAGACACCATATATTTT
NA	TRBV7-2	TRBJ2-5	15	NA	CASSLVGGIWETQYF	TGTGCCAGCAGCTTAGTCGGCGGGATTTGGGAGACCCAGTACTTC
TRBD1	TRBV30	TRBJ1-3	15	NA	CAWSGTGGNGNTIYF	TGTGCCTGGAGTGGAACAGGGGGCAATGGAAACACCATATATTTT
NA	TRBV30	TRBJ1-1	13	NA	CAWKLGIRGEAFF	TGTGCCTGGAAATTGGGAATCCGGGGTGAAGCTTTCTTT
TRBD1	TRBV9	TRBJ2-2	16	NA	CASSLRPGTGAGELFF	TGTGCCAGCAGCCTCCGTCCCGGGACAGGGGCCGGGGAGCTGTTTTTT
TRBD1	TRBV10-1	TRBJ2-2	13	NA	CASSVTGSGELFF	TGCGCCAGCAGTGTGACAGGGTCCGGGGAGCTGTTTTTT
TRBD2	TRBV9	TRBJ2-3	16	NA	CASSTGTSGIPDTQYF	TGTGCCAGCAGCACAGGGACTAGCGGGATCCCAGATACGCAGTATTTT
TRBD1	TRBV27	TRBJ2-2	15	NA	CASRGQGAITGELFF	TGTGCCAGCAGAGGACAGGGGGCGATCACCGGGGAGCTGTTTTTT
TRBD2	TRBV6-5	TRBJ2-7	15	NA	CASTSLSLADYEQYF	TGTGCCAGCACGTCCCTGAGTCTAGCGGACTACGAGCAGTACTTC
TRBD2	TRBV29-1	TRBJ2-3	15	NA	CSVEGTSGSTDTQYF	TGCAGCGTTGAAGGTACTAGCGGGTCCACAGATACGCAGTATTTT
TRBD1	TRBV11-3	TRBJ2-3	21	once	CASSLEVAWKRQGKQTDTQYF	TGTGCCAGCAGCTTAGAGGTTGCCTGGAAACGACAGGGGAAACAGACAGATACGCAGTATTTT
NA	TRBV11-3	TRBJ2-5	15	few	CASMGQGDPQETQYF	TGTGCCAGCATGGGGCAGGGTGATCCCCAAGAGACCCAGTACTTC
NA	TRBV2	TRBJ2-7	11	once	CASEVAYEQYF	TGTGCCAGCGAGGTGGCCTACGAGCAGTACTTC
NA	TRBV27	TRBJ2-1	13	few	CASSLLLTSEQFF	TGTGCCAGCAGTTTATTGCTTACTAGTGAGCAGTTCTTC
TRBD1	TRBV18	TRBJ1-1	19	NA	CASSRVILGQGEMNTEAFF	TGTGCCAGCTCACGTGTTATCTTGGGGCAGGGGGAAATGAACACTGAAGCTTTCTTT
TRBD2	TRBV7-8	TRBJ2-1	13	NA	CASRAGGYNEQFF	TGTGCCAGCAGGGCGGGGGGTTACAATGAGCAGTTCTTC
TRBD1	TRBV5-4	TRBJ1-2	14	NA	CASSLDRGLEGYTF	TGTGCCAGCAGCTTGGACAGGGGATTAGAAGGCTACACCTTC
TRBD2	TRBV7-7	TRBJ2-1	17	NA	CASSLVRGRSSYNEQFF	TGTGCCAGCAGCTTAGTACGCGGGAGGAGCTCCTACAATGAGCAGTTCTTC
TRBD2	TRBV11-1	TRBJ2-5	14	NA	CASSTRTSEETQYF	TGTGCCAGCAGCACCAGGACTAGCGAGGAGACCCAGTACTTC
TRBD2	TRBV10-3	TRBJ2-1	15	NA	CAISASPGGANEQFF	TGTGCCATCAGTGCCTCACCGGGGGGGGCCAATGAGCAGTTCTTC
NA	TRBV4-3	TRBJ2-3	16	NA	CASSQQALGGANTQYF	TGCGCCAGCAGCCAACAGGCTTTGGGCGGGGCAAATACGCAGTATTTT
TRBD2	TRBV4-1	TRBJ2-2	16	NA	CASSHWRGSGTGELFF	TGCGCCAGCAGCCACTGGCGGGGGTCGGGCACCGGGGAGCTGTTTTTT
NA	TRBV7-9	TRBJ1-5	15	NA	CASSLDRAGNQPQHF	TGTGCCAGCAGCTTAGACAGGGCGGGCAATCAGCCCCAGCATTTT
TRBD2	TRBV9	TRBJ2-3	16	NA	CASSPRGGYPTDTQYF	TGTGCCAGCAGCCCGCGCGGGGGTTACCCTACAGATACGCAGTATTTT
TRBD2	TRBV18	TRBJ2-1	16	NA	CASSPRTSGAYNEQFF	TGTGCCAGCTCACCGAGGACTAGCGGGGCCTACAATGAGCAGTTCTTC
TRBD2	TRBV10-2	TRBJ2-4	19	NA	CASKPPGLAGEDGKNIQYF	TGCGCCAGCAAACCTCCGGGACTAGCGGGAGAGGATGGCAAAAACATTCAGTACTTC
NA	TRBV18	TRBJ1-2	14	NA	CASSPVSGDYGYTF	TGTGCCAGCTCACCGGTGTCAGGGGACTATGGCTACACCTTC
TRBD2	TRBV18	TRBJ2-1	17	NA	CASSSSRGGVYAKEQFF	TGTGCCAGCTCATCATCACGCGGGGGTGTCTACGCAAAGGAGCAGTTCTTC
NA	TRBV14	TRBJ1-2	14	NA	CASSQDRYGYGYTF	TGTGCCAGCAGCCAAGATCGGTATGGCTATGGCTACACCTTC
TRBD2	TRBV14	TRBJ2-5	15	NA	CASSRLAGLIETQYF	TGTGCCAGCAGCCGACTAGCGGGATTAATAGAGACCCAGTACTTC
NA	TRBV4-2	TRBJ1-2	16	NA	CASSQAGHGPNYGYTF	TGTGCCAGCAGCCAAGCCGGACACGGGCCTAACTATGGCTACACCTTC
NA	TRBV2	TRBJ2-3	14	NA	CASRGGLYTDTQYF	TGTGCCAGCAGGGGGGGGCTTTACACAGATACGCAGTATTTT